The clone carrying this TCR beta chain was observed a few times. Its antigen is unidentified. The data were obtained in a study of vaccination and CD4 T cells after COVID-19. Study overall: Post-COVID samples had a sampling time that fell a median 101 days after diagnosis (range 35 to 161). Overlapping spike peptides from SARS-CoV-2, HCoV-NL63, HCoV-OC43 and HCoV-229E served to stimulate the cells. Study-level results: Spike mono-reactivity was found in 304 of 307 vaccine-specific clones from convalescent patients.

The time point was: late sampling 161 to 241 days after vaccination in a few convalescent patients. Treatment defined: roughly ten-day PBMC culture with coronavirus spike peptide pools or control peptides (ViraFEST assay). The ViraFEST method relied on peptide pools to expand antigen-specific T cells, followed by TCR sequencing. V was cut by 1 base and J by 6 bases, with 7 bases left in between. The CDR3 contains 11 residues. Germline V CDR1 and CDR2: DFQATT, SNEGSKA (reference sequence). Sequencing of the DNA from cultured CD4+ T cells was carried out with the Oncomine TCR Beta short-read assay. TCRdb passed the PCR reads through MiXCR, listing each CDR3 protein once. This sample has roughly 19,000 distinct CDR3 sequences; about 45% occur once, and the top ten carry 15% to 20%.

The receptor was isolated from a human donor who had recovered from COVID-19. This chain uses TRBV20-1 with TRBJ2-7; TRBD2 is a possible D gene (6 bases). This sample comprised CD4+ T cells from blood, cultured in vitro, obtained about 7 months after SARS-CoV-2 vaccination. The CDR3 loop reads CSARVEGEQYF. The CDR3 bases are TGCAGTGCTAGAGTGGAGGGCGAGCAGTACTTC.